This T cell receptor (beta chain) was sequenced during a study of blood T cell repertoires in COVID-19. CDR3 length: 15 residues. Germline assignment: CDR1 SGHTS and CDR2 YDEGEE. With V trimmed by 0 bases and J by 2 bases, 1 base remained unmatched. Produced via immunoSEQ multiplex PCR; TCRdb's table is partial and in-frame only. The repertoire holds roughly 27,000 clones, with 80% to 90% as singletons. The rearrangement uses TRBV5-8 and TRBJ1-3; 8 nucleotides match TRBD1. The specimen sequenced was peripheral blood. This sequence originates from a man between 60 and 70 years old with acute or convalescent COVID-19. The DNA for the CDR3 is TGTGCCAGCAGCTTGGACAGGGGGGCTGGAAACACCATATATTTT. As protein: CASSLDRGAGNTIYF.